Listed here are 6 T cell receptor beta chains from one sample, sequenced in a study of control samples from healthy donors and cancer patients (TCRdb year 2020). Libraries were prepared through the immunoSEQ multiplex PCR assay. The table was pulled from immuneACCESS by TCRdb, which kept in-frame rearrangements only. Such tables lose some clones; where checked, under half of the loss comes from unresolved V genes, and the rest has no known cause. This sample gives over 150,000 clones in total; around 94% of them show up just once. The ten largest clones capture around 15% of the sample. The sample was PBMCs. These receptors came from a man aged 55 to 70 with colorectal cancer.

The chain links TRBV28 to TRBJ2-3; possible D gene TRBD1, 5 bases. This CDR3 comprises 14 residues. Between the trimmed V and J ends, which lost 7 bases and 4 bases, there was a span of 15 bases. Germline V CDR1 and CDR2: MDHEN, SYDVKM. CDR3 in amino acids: CASNGQGRPDTQYF. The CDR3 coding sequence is TGTGCCAGCAACGGGCAGGGTCGGCCAGATACGCAGTATTTT.

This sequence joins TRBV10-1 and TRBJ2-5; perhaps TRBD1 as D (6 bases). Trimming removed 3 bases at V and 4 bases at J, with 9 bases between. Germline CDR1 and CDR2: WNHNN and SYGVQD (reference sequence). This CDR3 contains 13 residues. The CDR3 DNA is TGCGCCAGCAGTGAATCAGGGGTAGAGACCCAGTACTTC. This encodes CASSESGVETQYF.

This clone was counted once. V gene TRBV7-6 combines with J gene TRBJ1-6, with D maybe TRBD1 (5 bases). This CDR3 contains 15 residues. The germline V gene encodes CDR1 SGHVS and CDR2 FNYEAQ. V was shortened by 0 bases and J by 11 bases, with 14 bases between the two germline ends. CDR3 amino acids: CASSLAPGISAPLHF. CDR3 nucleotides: TGTGCCAGCAGCTTAGCTCCAGGGATTTCGGCACCCCTCCACTTT. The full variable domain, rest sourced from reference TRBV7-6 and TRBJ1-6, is GAGVSQSPRYKVTKRGQDVALRCDPISGHVSLYWYRQALGQGPEFLTYFNYEAQQDKSGLPNDRFSAERPEGSISTLTIQRTEQRDSAMYRCASSLAPGISAPLHFGNGTRLTVT.

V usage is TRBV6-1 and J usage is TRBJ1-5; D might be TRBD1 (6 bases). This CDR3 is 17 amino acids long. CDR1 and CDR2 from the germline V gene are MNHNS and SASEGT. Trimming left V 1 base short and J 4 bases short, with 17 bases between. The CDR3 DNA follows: TGTGCCAGCAGTGAAGAAGCCGAGGGACATTATAATCAGCCCCAGCATTTT. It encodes CASSEEAEGHYNQPQHF.

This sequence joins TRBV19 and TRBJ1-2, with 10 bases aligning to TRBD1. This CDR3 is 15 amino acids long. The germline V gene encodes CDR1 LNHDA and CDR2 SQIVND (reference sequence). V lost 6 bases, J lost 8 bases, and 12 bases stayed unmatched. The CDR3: CASRPKGTGEVGYTF. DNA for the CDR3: TGTGCCAGTAGGCCCAAAGGGACAGGGGAAGTAGGCTACACCTTC.

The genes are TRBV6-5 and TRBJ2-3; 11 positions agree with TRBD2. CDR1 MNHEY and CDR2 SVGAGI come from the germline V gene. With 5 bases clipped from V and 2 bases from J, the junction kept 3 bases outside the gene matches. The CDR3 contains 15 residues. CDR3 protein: CASSPTSGVTDTQYF. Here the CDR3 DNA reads TGTGCCAGCAGTCCGACTAGCGGGGTCACAGATACGCAGTATTTT.